These T cell receptor beta chains were read from a single sample in a study of control samples from healthy donors and cancer patients. Libraries were prepared by immunoSEQ multiplex PCR; TCRdb keeps only in-frame clonotypes and omits some of them. The data show 150,000 to 160,000 clones, approximately 94% seen once. Sequencing used blood. The receptors were gathered from a man aged 35 to 55 in good health. Both conserved end residues are part of each CDR3. Fields, in order: V gene, J gene, D gene, clone size, CDR3 DNA, CDR3 protein. A D gene is named only where the DNA matches it firmly. Clone sizes are given selectively: once, few, many, or a class where the clone is expanded.

V: TRBV6-2/TRBV6-3
J: TRBJ2-3
D: -
size: -
DNA: TGTGCCAGCAGCCTAATGGGTGGTACGCAGTATTTT
CDR3: CASSLMGGTQYF

V: TRBV2
J: TRBJ1-1
D: TRBD1
size: -
DNA: TGTGCCAGCAGTGGGGTAGGGGGACAGGGAAAAACTGAAGCTTTCTTT
CDR3: CASSGVGGQGKTEAFF

V: TRBV24-1
J: TRBJ2-3
D: -
size: once
DNA: TGTGCCACCAGTGATCTCGGGACTTTGGCCACAGATACGCAGTATTTT
CDR3: CATSDLGTLATDTQYF

V: TRBV27
J: TRBJ1-5
D: -
size: -
DNA: TGTGCCAGCAGCCCTGGAGGCGGGGGGTTTGGGCCCCAGCATTTT
CDR3: CASSPGGGGFGPQHF

V: TRBV4-2
J: TRBJ2-2
D: TRBD1
size: -
DNA: TGTGCCAGCAGGTTACAGGGGGCTTCAAACACCGGGGAGCTGTTTTTT
CDR3: CASRLQGASNTGELFF

V: TRBV24-1
J: TRBJ2-5
D: -
size: -
DNA: TGTGCCACCAGTGAGGAGGCTGAGACCCAGTACTTC
CDR3: CATSEEAETQYF

V: TRBV5-1
J: TRBJ1-4
D: -
size: -
DNA: TGCGCCAGCAGCCTCGACAGCCTAAACGGGTGGCTTAATAATGAAAAACTGTTTTTT
CDR3: CASSLDSLNGWLNNEKLFF

V: TRBV5-1
J: TRBJ2-3
D: -
size: -
DNA: TGCGCCAGCAGCTTGGTTACAGATACGCAGTATTTT
CDR3: CASSLVTDTQYF

V: TRBV2
J: TRBJ1-5
D: -
size: -
DNA: TGTGCCAGCCGAGATGTGGGGGGTCGAGATCGGGGCAATCAGCCCCAGCATTTT
CDR3: CASRDVGGRDRGNQPQHF

V: TRBV2
J: TRBJ1-2
D: TRBD1
size: once
DNA: TGTGCCAGCAGTCCCAACCTAACAGGGGCTGGCTACACCTTC
CDR3: CASSPNLTGAGYTF

V: TRBV6-5
J: TRBJ1-1
D: -
size: -
DNA: TGTGCCAGCACCCAGGTGGGAACTGAAGCTTTCTTT
CDR3: CASTQVGTEAFF

V: TRBV11-2
J: TRBJ1-3
D: -
size: -
DNA: TGTGCCAGCAGCTTAGCGGAGGGGCTCTCTGGAAACACCATATATTTT
CDR3: CASSLAEGLSGNTIYF